One sample yielded the 15 T cell receptor beta chains listed below, sequenced in a study of identical twins. One entry per CDR3 protein results from TCRdb running MiXCR on the 5' RACE reads. Here the sample spans over 550,000 distinct CDR3 sequences, around 7.4% being singletons. This sample was shared with a second study, whose subject was yellow fever vaccine responses in identical twins.

The source material was PBMCs. These TCRs come from a woman under 30 in good health.

A few counts support this clonotype. The chain carries TRBV4-1 and TRBJ1-1; D not resolved. The CDR3 is 14 amino acids. Trimming cost V 2 bases and J 11 bases, with 18 bases left between them. The V gene's germline CDR1 is MGHRA and CDR2 YSYEKL. Written as DNA, the CDR3 is TGCGCCAGCAGCCAACTTCCAACCCCAGTGAGTGCTTTCTTT. As protein: CASSQLPTPVSAFF.

This clonotype was picked up many times. V and J are TRBV11-3 and TRBJ1-5; D might be TRBD1 (5 bases). From germline, CDR1 is SGHNT and CDR2 YENEEA. Trimming removed 4 bases from V and 0 bases from J, with 10 bases in between. The CDR3 has 15 residues. This CDR3 reads CASSSGRDSNQPQHF. CDR3 nucleotides: TGTGCCAGCAGCTCAGGGAGAGATAGCAATCAGCCCCAGCATTTT.

The table lists this clonotype with many counts. The V call is TRBV5-1, the J call TRBJ2-5, with D perhaps matching TRBD1 or TRBD2 (5 bases each). The CDR3 loop spans 15 amino acids. Trimming pared 0 bases from V and 5 bases from J, leaving 14 bases between. Germline V gene sequence: CDR1 SGHRS, CDR2 YFSETQ. The CDR3 DNA is TGCGCCAGCAGCTTGGTTGTAGGGACCCGGGAGACCCAGTACTTC. It codes for CASSLVVGTRETQYF.

This chain joins TRBV24-1 and TRBJ2-3; D gene unclear. The CDR3 is made up of 11 amino acids. With 9 bases removed from V and 6 bases from J, the gap between germline ends came to 9 bases. Germline CDR1 and CDR2: KGHDR and SFDVKD. CDR3 in amino acids: CATLIGDTQYF. The CDR3 DNA reads as TGTGCCACCTTGATAGGGGATACGCAGTATTTT.

This clonotype has only a few counts. The chain has TRBV12-3 or TRBV12-4 and TRBJ1-4; possible D gene TRBD1, 6 bases. The V end was cut by 5 bases, the J end by 2 bases, with 18 bases between. CDR3 length: 17 amino acids. CDR3 sequence reads: CASSTTRTGPTNEKLFF. CDR3 nucleotides: TGTGCCAGCAGTACCACCCGAACAGGGCCGACTAATGAAAAACTGTTTTTT.

This clonotype was found many times. The rearrangement links TRBV29-1 to TRBJ2-5; D may be TRBD2 (6 bases). The V and J ends lost 2 bases and 2 bases respectively, with 18 bases between them. CDR1 and CDR2 from the germline V gene are SQVTM and ANQGSEA. There are 16 residues in the CDR3. This chain's CDR3 is CSVEPGRGSGQETQYF. For the CDR3, the DNA is TGCAGCGTTGAACCAGGACGCGGTAGCGGACAAGAGACCCAGTACTTC. The whole variable domain, filled in from reference TRBV29-1 and TRBJ2-5, reads SAVISQKPSRDICQRGTSLTIQCQVDSQVTMMFWYRQQPGQSLTLIATANQGSEATYESGFVIDKFPISRPNLTFSTLTVSNMSPEDSSIYLCSVEPGRGSGQETQYFGPGTRLLVL.

This clonotype was recorded a few times. V is TRBV5-1 and J is TRBJ2-2; 7 nucleotides match TRBD1. Looked up from germline, CDR1 is SGHRS and CDR2 is YFSETQ. This CDR3 contains 17 residues. Losses at the gene ends were 2 bases for V and 0 bases for J; bases not matched to a gene: 7. DNA of the CDR3: TGCGCCAGCAGCTTCGGGACAGACCATTCGAACACCGGGGAGCTGTTTTTT. It yields the protein CASSFGTDHSNTGELFF.

In its sample, this clonotype was seen many times. J is TRBJ1-2 and V is TRBV5-1, with D perhaps TRBD1 (5 bases). Germline V gene data show CDR1 as SGHRS and CDR2 as YFSETQ. V lost 0 bases to trimming and J lost 4 bases, with 10 bases between them. The CDR3 extends over 14 amino acids. The CDR3 spells CASSLDGGVYGYTF. The CDR3 DNA sequence: TGCGCCAGCAGCTTGGATGGGGGTGTCTATGGCTACACCTTC.

The gene calls are TRBV20-1 and TRBJ2-3, with 16 bases fitting TRBD2. Per germline, CDR1 DFQATT and CDR2 SNEGSKA (reference sequence). V lost 2 bases to trimming and J lost 2 bases; unmatched junction nucleotides: 10. The CDR3 consists of 19 residues. The CDR3 sequence: CSARSPGLAGGQATDTQYF. CDR3 nucleotide sequence: TGCAGTGCTAGATCCCCGGGACTAGCGGGAGGGCAAGCCACAGATACGCAGTATTTT.

There are a few counts of this clonotype. This sequence joins TRBV12-3 or TRBV12-4 and TRBJ2-2; 9 bases fit TRBD1. The CDR3 is 16 residues long. The trim removed 6 bases at V and 4 bases at J, leaving 9 bases unmatched. DNA for the CDR3: TGTGCCAGCAGCCCCGGGGACAGGGCCTCCACCGGGGAGCTGTTTTTT. It encodes CASSPGDRASTGELFF.

The chain joins TRBV12-5 to TRBJ2-7, with D uncertain. The CDR3 has 13 residues. Trimming pared 7 bases from V and 2 bases from J, leaving 12 bases between. Germline CDR1 is LGHNT and CDR2 is FRNRAP. The CDR3 loop is CASAPDTTYEQYF. CDR3 nucleotides: TGTGCTAGTGCCCCAGACACTACCTACGAGCAGTACTTC.

This clonotype turned up a few times. The chain joins TRBV2 to TRBJ1-1; possible D gene TRBD1, 6 bases. Germline CDR1 and CDR2: SNHLY and FYNNEI. This CDR3 is 13 amino acids long. The V end was cut by 2 bases, the J end by 10 bases, with 14 bases between. The CDR3 nucleotides read TGTGCCAGCAGTGAACACGGGGAGGGGGGAGCTTTCTTT. Translation: CASSEHGEGGAFF. The variable domain in full, completed from reference TRBV2 and TRBJ1-1, reads EPEVTQTPSHQVTQMGQEVILRCVPISNHLYFYWYRQILGQKVEFLVSFYNNEISEKSEIFDDQFSVERPDGSNFTLKIRSTKLEDSAMYFCASSEHGEGGAFFGQGTRLTVV.

This clonotype was observed a few times. This chain joins TRBV12-5 and TRBJ2-2; weak D call: TRBD2 (5 bases). Germline-derived CDR1 and CDR2 are LGHNT and FRNRAP. This CDR3 region has 17 residues. V lost 2 bases and J 3 bases, leaving 16 bases between the germline ends. The CDR3 protein is CASGLFGIPRDTGELFF. CDR3 DNA: TGTGCTAGTGGTTTGTTCGGGATACCGCGTGACACCGGGGAGCTGTTTTTT.

This chain links TRBV6-5 with TRBJ1-3; D remains unclear. The germline V gene has CDR1 MNHEY and CDR2 SVGAGI. The CDR3 extends over 15 amino acids. Trimming removed 0 bases from V and 1 base from J, with 7 bases in between. The CDR3 bases are TGTGCCAGCAGTTACTCGTGGGAGTCTGGAAACACCATATATTTT. Translating gives CASSYSWESGNTIYF.

The table lists this clonotype with many counts. The rearrangement joins TRBV12-3 or TRBV12-4 to TRBJ2-2; no clear D. Trimming pared 2 bases from V and 1 base from J, leaving 8 bases between. CDR3 length: 15 amino acids. Here the CDR3 DNA reads TGTGCCAGCAGTTTACGGCGGCAGAACACCGGGGAGCTGTTTTTT. Translating gives CASSLRRQNTGELFF.